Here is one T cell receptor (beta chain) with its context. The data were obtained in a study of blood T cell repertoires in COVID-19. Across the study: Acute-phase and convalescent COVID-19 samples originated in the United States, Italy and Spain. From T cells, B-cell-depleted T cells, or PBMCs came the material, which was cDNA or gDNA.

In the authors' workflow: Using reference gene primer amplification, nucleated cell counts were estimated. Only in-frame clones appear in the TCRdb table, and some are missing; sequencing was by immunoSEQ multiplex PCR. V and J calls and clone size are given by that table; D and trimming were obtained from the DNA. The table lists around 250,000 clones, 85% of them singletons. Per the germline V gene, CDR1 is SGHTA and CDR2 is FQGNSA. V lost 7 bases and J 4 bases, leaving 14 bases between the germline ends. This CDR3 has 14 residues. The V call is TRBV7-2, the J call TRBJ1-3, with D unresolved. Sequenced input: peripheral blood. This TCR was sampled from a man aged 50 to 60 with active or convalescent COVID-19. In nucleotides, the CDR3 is TGTGCCAGCACTATACCCTCTCCGGGAAACACCATATATTTT. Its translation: CASTIPSPGNTIYF.